These 4 T cell receptor beta chains came from one sample sequenced in a study of early T cells in non-severe SARS-CoV-2 infection. From the 5' RACE reads, TCRdb called clonotypes with MiXCR, one entry per CDR3 protein. The sample includes some 52,000 distinct CDR3 sequences, around 8% of them seen just once. Sequenced sample: whole blood. These receptors were taken from an adult who was a healthcare worker with PCR-confirmed SARS-CoV-2 infection or an uninfected control (not recorded which).

This clonotype was counted at least ten times. This chain joins TRBV10-2 and TRBJ1-4; D possibly corresponds to TRBD1 (5 bases). The CDR3 runs 13 residues. Germline CDR1 reads WSHSY; CDR2 reads SAAADI. V shed 8 bases and J shed 7 bases, with 14 bases lying between them. CDR3 protein: CASQGGLGEKLFF. In nucleotides, the CDR3 is TGCGCCAGCCAGGGAGGGCTCGGTGAAAAACTGTTTTTT.

This clonotype was observed a handful of times. The CDR3 bases are TGTGCCAGCAGCCCCCCCCTAACAGATACGCAGTATTTT. Its protein product is CASSPPLTDTQYF. This chain uses TRBV7-3 with TRBJ2-3; no definite D call. V was clipped by 5 bases and J by 3 bases, with 9 bases between them. This CDR3 is built from 13 residues. Germline-derived CDR1 and CDR2 are SGHTA and FQGTGA.

This clonotype has ten or more counts. For the CDR3, the DNA is TGTGCCATCAGTGGGAGTCCCTACGAGCAGTACTTC. This sequence encodes CAISGSPYEQYF. This sequence joins TRBV10-3 and TRBJ2-7; D ambiguous. This CDR3 comprises 12 residues. The germline V and J ends were trimmed by 4 bases and 2 bases, with 6 bases remaining between them. The germline V gene has CDR1 ENHRY and CDR2 SYGVKD.

By share of the sample, this clonotype is medium-sized. The chain couples TRBV5-4 to TRBJ1-5, with D possibly matching TRBD1 (6 bases). CDR3 length: 14 amino acids. Germline values: CDR1 SGHNT, CDR2 YYREEE (reference sequence). V lost 2 bases, J lost 1 base, and 7 bases lay in between. The CDR3 sequence is CASSFTGSNQPQHF. The CDR3 nucleotides are TGTGCCAGCAGCTTCACAGGGAGCAATCAGCCCCAGCATTTT.